This TCR beta chain was sequenced during a study of blood T cell repertoires in COVID-19 (dated by TCRdb to the early 2020s). Regarding the study in general: Collaborator samples came from the United States, Italy and Spain and covered acute and convalescent phases of COVID-19. A de-identified subject ID, COVID-19 status, age in years and sex were almost always included in the sample metadata. The repertoires were released in a freely available public database intended as a resource for research on the immune response to SARS-CoV-2. Subjects who had been exposed to COVID-19, were actively infected with it, or had recovered from it provided the deeply sampled blood TCRbeta repertoires that made up the dataset. The material from the prospective study consisted of cDNA or gDNA derived from T cells, B-cell-depleted T cells, or PBMCs. The samples were drawn from the first 160 participants of the ongoing ImmuneRACE study and from roughly 1,300 subjects provided by 6 global collaborators. HLA class I and class II types, where available, came from metadata supplied by the sample provider rather than from assay-based typing.

At one collaborating source in Seattle, patients were enrolled during active infection and were followed longitudinally through the course of disease. The collaborating institutions used their own protocols to collect whole blood in K2EDTA tubes. Collaborator samples were shipped for TCRbeta analysis as frozen whole blood, isolated PBMCs, or DNA extracted from either sample type. TCRbeta CDR3 regions were amplified from genomic DNA using the immunoSEQ Assay, a bias-controlled multiplex PCR. Per the original workflow: The number of nucleated cells in each sample was estimated from the amplification of reference gene primers within the assay. To quantify the absolute abundance of each unique TCRbeta CDR3 rearrangement, sequence reads were collapsed and filtered. For each sample, productive Simpson clonality was calculated as the square root of Simpson's diversity index across productive rearrangements. The immuneACCESS repertoire file appears here via TCRdb, limited to in-frame rearrangements. These files lack a portion of the clones; in checked studies, under half of the deficit traces to unresolved V genes, and the cause of the others is not known. The V and J calls and clone size are taken from that table; D and trimming were inferred from the DNA. In all, the sample holds over 250,000 clones, and more than 85% of those were seen once. The top ten clones comprise 2% to 3% of the sample.

The study at large found these results: The quantity of clinical and demographic metadata differed by source and by participant and was supplied without curation.

The germline V gene specifies SGDLS as CDR1 and YYNGEE as CDR2. V and J are truncated by 0 bases and 8 bases respectively, leaving an intervening sequence of 8 bases. From the cysteine up to the phenylalanine, the CDR3 has a length of 12 residues. The read is trimmed to its CDR3 DNA, 36 bases read in frame from base 1. Concerning this clone: Its recognized antigen is unknown. No base quality values were provided; no much bigger clone lies one nucleotide off.

The sample was peripheral blood. This receptor was taken from a person aged 18 to 30 with COVID-19, enrolled during active disease. Recombination joined TRBV9 with TRBJ1-2; the D segment cannot be called with confidence. The nucleotides are TGTGCCAGCAGCGTAGTGGAGTCCGGCTACACCTTC. Its amino acids are CASSVVESGYTF.